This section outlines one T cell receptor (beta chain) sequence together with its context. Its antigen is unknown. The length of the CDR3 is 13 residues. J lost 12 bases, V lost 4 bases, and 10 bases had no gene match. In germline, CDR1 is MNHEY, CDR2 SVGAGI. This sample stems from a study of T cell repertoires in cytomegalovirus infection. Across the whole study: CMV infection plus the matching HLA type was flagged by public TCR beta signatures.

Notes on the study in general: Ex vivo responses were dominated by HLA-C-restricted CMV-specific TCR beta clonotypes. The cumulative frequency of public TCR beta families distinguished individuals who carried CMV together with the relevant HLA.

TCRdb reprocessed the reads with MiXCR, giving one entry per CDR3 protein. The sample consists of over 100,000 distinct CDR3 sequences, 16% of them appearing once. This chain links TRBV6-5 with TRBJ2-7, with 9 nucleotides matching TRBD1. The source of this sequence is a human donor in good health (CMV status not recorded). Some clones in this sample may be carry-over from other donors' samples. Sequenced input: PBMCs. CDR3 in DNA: TGTGCCAGCAGTTTGGGACAGGGATTGGCGGGGTACTTC. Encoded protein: CASSLGQGLAGYF.